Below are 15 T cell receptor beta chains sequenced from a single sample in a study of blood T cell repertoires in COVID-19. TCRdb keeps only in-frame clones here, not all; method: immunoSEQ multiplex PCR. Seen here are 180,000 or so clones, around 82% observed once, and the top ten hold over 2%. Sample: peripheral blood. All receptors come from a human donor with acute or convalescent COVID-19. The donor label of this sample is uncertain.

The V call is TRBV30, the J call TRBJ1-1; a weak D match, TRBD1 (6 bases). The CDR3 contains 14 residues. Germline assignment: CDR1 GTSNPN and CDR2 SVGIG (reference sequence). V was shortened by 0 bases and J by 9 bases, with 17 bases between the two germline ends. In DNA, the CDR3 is TGTGCCTGGAGTGTGTCGGGGACATCGCCCCAAGCTTTCTTT. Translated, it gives CAWSVSGTSPQAFF.

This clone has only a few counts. Here the CDR3 reads CASTVSTGYSEAFF. DNA for the CDR3: TGTGCCAGCACCGTCTCGACCGGGTACTCTGAAGCTTTCTTT. The gene calls are TRBV5-6 and TRBJ1-1; no clear D gene. The germline gives CDR1 SGHDT, CDR2 YYEEEE. The V gene lost 6 bases and the J gene lost 6 bases, with 18 bases spanning the gap. CDR3 size: 14 residues.

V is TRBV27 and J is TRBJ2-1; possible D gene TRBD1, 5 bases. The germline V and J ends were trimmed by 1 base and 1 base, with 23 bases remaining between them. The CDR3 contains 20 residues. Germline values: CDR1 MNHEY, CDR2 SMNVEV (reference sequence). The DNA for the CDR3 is TGTGCCAGCAGTTTATGGGGCTTGTGGGGAAACGAGAGGTCCTACAATGAGCAGTTCTTC. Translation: CASSLWGLWGNERSYNEQFF.

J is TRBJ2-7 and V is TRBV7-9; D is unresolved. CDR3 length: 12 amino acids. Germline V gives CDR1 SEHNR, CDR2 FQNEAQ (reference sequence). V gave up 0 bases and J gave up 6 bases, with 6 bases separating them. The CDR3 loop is CASSLAEVEQYF. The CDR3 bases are TGTGCCAGCAGCTTAGCCGAGGTCGAGCAGTACTTC.

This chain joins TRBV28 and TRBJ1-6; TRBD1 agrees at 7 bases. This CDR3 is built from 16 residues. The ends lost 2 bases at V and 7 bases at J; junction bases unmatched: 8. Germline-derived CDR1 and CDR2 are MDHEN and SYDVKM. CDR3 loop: CASSLPTGPGNSPLHF. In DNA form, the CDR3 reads TGTGCCAGCAGTTTACCGACAGGGCCAGGCAATTCACCCCTCCACTTT.

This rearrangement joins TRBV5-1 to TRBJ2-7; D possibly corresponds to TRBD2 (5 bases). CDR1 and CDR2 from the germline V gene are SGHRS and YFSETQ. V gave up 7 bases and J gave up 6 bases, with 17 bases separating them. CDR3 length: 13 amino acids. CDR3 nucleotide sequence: TGCGCCAGCGCAATCCGGGAAGGTCTCGAGCAGTACTTC. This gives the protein CASAIREGLEQYF. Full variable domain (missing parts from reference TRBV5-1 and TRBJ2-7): KAGVTQTPRYLIKTRGQQVTLSCSPISGHRSVSWYQQTPGQGLQFLFEYFSETQRNKGNFPGRFSGRQFSNSRSEMNVSTLELGDSALYLCASAIREGLEQYFGPGTRLTVT.

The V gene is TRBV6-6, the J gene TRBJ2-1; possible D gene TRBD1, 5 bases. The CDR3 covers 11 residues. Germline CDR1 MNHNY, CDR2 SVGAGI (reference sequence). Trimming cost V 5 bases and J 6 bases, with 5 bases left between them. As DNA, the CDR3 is TGTGCCAGCAGTAGGGGCAATGAGCAGTTCTTC. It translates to CASSRGNEQFF.

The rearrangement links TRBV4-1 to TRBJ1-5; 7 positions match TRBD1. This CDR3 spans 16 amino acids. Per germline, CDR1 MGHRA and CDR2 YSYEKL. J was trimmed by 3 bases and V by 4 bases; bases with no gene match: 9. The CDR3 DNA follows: TGCGCCAGCAGCCGAAACGAACAGGGGACCAATCAGCCCCAGCATTTT. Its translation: CASSRNEQGTNQPQHF.

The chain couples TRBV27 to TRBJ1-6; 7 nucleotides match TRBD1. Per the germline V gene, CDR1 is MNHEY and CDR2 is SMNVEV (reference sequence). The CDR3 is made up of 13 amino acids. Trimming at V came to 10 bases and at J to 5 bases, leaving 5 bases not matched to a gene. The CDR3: CAIRTGNNSPLHF. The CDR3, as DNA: TGTGCCATCCGGACAGGCAATAATTCACCCCTCCACTTT.

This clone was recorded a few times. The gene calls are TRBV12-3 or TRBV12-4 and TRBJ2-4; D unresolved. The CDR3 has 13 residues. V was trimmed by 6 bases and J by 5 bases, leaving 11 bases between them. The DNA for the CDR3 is TGTGCCAGCAGCGACTTCGGTCAAAACATTCAGTACTTC. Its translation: CASSDFGQNIQYF.

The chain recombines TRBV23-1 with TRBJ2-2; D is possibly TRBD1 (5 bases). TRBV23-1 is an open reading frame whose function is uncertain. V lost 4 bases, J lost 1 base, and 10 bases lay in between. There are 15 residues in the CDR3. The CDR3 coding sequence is TGCGCCAGCAGTCTAGTGACAGTGAACACCGGGGAGCTGTTTTTT. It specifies CASSLVTVNTGELFF.

The CDR3 sequence is CASSHSGGTDTQYF. The CDR3 bases are TGTGCCAGCAGCCATAGCGGGGGCACAGATACGCAGTATTTT. The chain has TRBV7-8 and TRBJ2-3, with 8 bases lining up with TRBD2. Germline trimming cut 5 bases from V and 1 base from J; bases unmatched to any gene: 2. The CDR3 runs 14 residues. CDR1 and CDR2 (germline): SGHVS, FQNEAQ.

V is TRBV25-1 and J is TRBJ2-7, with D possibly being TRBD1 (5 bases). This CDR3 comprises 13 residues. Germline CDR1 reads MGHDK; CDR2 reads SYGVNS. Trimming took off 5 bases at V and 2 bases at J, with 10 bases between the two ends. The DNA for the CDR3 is TGTGCCAGCAGTTCCCAAGGGGCCTACGAGCAGTACTTC. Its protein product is CASSSQGAYEQYF.

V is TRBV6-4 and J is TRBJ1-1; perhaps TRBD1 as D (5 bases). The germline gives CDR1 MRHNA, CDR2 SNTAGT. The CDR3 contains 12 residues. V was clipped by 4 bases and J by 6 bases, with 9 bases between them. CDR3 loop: CASSAGGAEAFF. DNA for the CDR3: TGTGCCAGCAGTGCCGGGGGGGCTGAAGCTTTCTTT.

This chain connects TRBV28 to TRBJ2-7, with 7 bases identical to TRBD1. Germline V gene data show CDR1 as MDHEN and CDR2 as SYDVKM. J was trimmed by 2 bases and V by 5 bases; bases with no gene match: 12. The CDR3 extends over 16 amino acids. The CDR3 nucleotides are TGTGCCAGCAGTCTCCCCCTCACAGGGGTAACCTACGAGCAGTACTTC. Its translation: CASSLPLTGVTYEQYF.